The 14 T cell receptor beta chains given below trace back to one sample, sequenced in a study of radiation and T cells in renal cell carcinoma. Data came from immunoSEQ multiplex PCR; TCRdb stores just in-frame clones and leaves some out. This table has 140,000 to 150,000 clones, 88% appearing once. This sample's time point: baseline pretreatment blood. The treatment is: 15 Gy SBRT to primary tumor, nephrectomy 4 weeks later. The sample in question was blood, obtained from a patient whose treatment included radiotherapy and nephrectomy. These receptors originate from a woman in her 70s with renal cell carcinoma.

This rearrangement joins TRBV19 to TRBJ2-5; the match to TRBD1 covers 10 bases. Trimming took 3 bases from V and 5 from J; bases not matched to a gene: 3. CDR1 is LNHDA, CDR2 SQIVND, per germline (reference sequence). The CDR3 runs 14 residues. The CDR3 DNA sequence: TGTGCCAGTAGTATGATGACAGGGGGCGAGACCCAGTACTTC. Its protein is CASSMMTGGETQYF.

CDR3 region: CASSFPRYGTSGLEGQFF. CDR3 coding DNA: TGCGCCAGCAGTTTTCCCCGATACGGGACTAGCGGGTTGGAGGGGCAGTTCTTC. The genes are TRBV10-1 and TRBJ2-1; TRBD2 matches 12 bases. J gave up 12 bases and V 5 bases, and 20 bases lay outside the gene matches. The germline gives CDR1 WNHNN, CDR2 SYGVQD (reference sequence). CDR3 length: 18 amino acids.

CDR3 in amino acids: CASNSGGGEQYF. As DNA, the CDR3 is TGCGCCAGCAACTCAGGGGGCGGGGAGCAGTACTTC. This sequence joins TRBV5-1 and TRBJ2-7; 8 bases align to TRBD1. The V and J ends lost 6 bases and 7 bases, in that order; junction bases with no gene match: 6. Germline V lookup: CDR1 SGHRS, CDR2 YFSETQ. The CDR3 loop spans 12 amino acids. The variable domain in full, with the rest retrieved from reference TRBV5-1 and TRBJ2-7, is KAGVTQTPRYLIKTRGQQVTLSCSPISGHRSVSWYQQTPGQGLQFLFEYFSETQRNKGNFPGRFSGRQFSNSRSEMNVSTLELGDSALYLCASNSGGGEQYFGPGTRLTVT.

The chain carries TRBV30 and TRBJ2-7, with TRBD2 as a possible D gene (5 bases). CDR1 is GTSNPN, CDR2 SVGIG, per germline (reference sequence). With 2 bases removed from V and 5 bases from J, the gap between germline ends came to 13 bases. The CDR3 sequence is 13 residues long. The CDR3 DNA follows: TGTGCCTGGAGTTCCACGGGGAAGAACGAGCAGTACTTC. Amino acid sequence: CAWSSTGKNEQYF.

V and J are TRBV5-4 and TRBJ2-1; no definite D call. Germline CDR1 and CDR2: SGHNT and YYREEE (reference sequence). The CDR3 consists of 14 residues. V lost 0 bases to trimming and J lost 7 bases, with 11 bases between them. CDR3 coding DNA: TGTGCCAGCAGCTTGGCCCCCCTACGGAATGAGCAGTTCTTC. Translating gives CASSLAPLRNEQFF. Full variable domain (remainder filled in from reference TRBV5-4 and TRBJ2-1): ETGVTQSPTHLIKTRGQQVTLRCSSQSGHNTVSWYQQALGQGPQFIFQYYREEENGRGNFPPRFSGLQFPNYSSELNVNALELDDSALYLCASSLAPLRNEQFFGPGTRLTVL.

The genes are TRBV19 and TRBJ2-1; 9 nucleotides match TRBD2. This CDR3 is built from 15 residues. V lost 1 base, J lost 6 bases, and 4 bases stayed unmatched. CDR1 and CDR2 from the germline V gene are LNHDA and SQIVND (reference sequence). The CDR3 sequence: CASSIVASGANEQFF. The CDR3 DNA reads TGTGCCAGTAGTATAGTGGCTAGCGGGGCCAATGAGCAGTTCTTC.

The V gene is TRBV19, the J gene TRBJ1-5, with D tentatively TRBD1 (6 bases). The germline V gene has CDR1 LNHDA and CDR2 SQIVND (reference sequence). The CDR3 has 16 amino acids. The germline V and J ends were trimmed by 3 bases and 6 bases, with 18 bases remaining between them. The CDR3 loop reads CASSILGRGGSQPQHF. CDR3 sequence (DNA): TGTGCCAGTAGTATTCTTGGCAGGGGAGGCTCTCAGCCCCAGCATTTT.

The DNA for the CDR3 is TGCAGCGTGGAGGACAATGGGGGCTACACCTTC. It encodes CSVEDNGGYTF. This chain connects TRBV29-1 to TRBJ1-2, with a possible D match to TRBD1 (5 bases). The germline gives CDR1 SQVTM, CDR2 ANQGSEA. The CDR3 is 11 residues long. Trimming left V 6 bases short and J 8 bases short, with 13 bases between.

The J gene is TRBJ1-3, the V gene TRBV7-6; TRBD1 matches 7 bases. The length of the CDR3 is 13 residues. The germline CDR1 and CDR2 sequences are SGHVS and FNYEAQ. Unmatched junction bases numbered 4, after V lost 3 bases and J lost 8 bases. The CDR3 region has the DNA TGTGCCAGCAGCTTGGACAGGCAGGACACCATATATTTT. Its protein is CASSLDRQDTIYF.

The gene calls are TRBV6-5 and TRBJ1-6; D not certain. The CDR3 is made up of 16 amino acids. Per the germline V gene, CDR1 is MNHEY and CDR2 is SVGAGI. Trimming removed 2 bases from V and 0 bases from J, with 8 bases in between. The CDR3 protein is CASSYGSFSYNSPLHF. CDR3 DNA sequence: TGTGCCAGCAGTTACGGAAGCTTCTCCTATAATTCACCCCTCCACTTT.

J is TRBJ1-3 and V is TRBV11-2; 9 positions agree with TRBD1. V lost 4 bases to trimming and J lost 0 bases; unmatched junction nucleotides: 1. The CDR3 is 15 amino acids. Germline loops: CDR1 SGHAT, CDR2 FQNNGV. CDR3: CASSSTGGSGNTIYF. CDR3 in DNA: TGTGCCAGCAGCTCGACAGGGGGCTCTGGAAACACCATATATTTT.

Note on this clone: At one end the junction does not follow the germline gene, possibly because of a read error. The genes are TRBV28 and TRBJ2-7; the match to TRBD1 covers 8 bases. The CDR3 has 11 residues. Germline CDR1 MDHEN, CDR2 SYDVKM. The chain's CDR3 is CASSINRGAVF. The CDR3 DNA reads as TGTGCCAGCAGTATAAACAGGGGGGCAGTCTTC.

The gene calls are TRBV9 and TRBJ2-2, with TRBD1 matching 7 bases. Germline V CDR1 and CDR2: SGDLS, YYNGEE. This CDR3 is 16 amino acids long. V dropped 3 bases and J dropped 1; count of bases not matched to a gene: 6. The CDR3 DNA follows: TGTGCCAGCAGCGGACCCGGGACAGAGAACACCGGGGAGCTGTTTTTT. Translation gives CASSGPGTENTGELFF.

This clone was seen a handful of times. The V call is TRBV30, the J call TRBJ1-1; D may be TRBD1 (5 bases). The ends were cut back, 0 bases at V and 5 bases at J, with 13 bases in the middle. The V gene's germline CDR1 is GTSNPN and CDR2 SVGIG (reference sequence). CDR3 length equals 14 residues. In nucleotides, the CDR3 is TGTGCCTGGAGTGTGGGGGGACTCGATACTGAAGCTTTCTTT. Translating it yields CAWSVGGLDTEAFF. The whole variable domain, filled in from reference TRBV30 and TRBJ1-1, reads SQTIHQWPATLVQPVGSPLSLECTVEGTSNPNLYWYRQAAGRGLQLLFYSVGIGQISSEVPQNLSASRPQDRQFILSSKKLLLSDSGFYLCAWSVGGLDTEAFFGQGTRLTVV.